These T cell receptor beta chains were read from a single sample in a study of shared clonotypes between healthy human individuals. Generated by immunoSEQ multiplex PCR, the TCRdb table keeps only in-frame clones and is missing some. Among around 1.9 million clones, around 95% were seen once, and the ten largest hold 1.5% to 2%. What was sequenced was naive CD8+ T cells from PBMCs. These receptors were collected from a man aged 18 to 30 in good health. Some clones in this sample may be carry-over from other donors' samples. Each CDR3 is given with its conserved first and last residue. Fields, in order: clone size, D gene, V gene, J gene, CDR3 protein, CDR3 DNA. D genes are given only for firm matches. Clone size is not always given. Where it is, it says once, few, many or a class for expanded clones.

-	-	TRBV9	TRBJ2-3	CASSSNLADTQYF	TGTGCCAGCAGCTCGAATTTGGCAGATACGCAGTATTTT
-	TRBD1	TRBV2	TRBJ1-2	CASLGQAPENTF	TGTGCCAGCCTTGGACAGGCCCCTGAAAACACCTTC
-	-	TRBV7-6	TRBJ2-7	CASSLASGPFYEQYF	TGTGCCAGCAGCTTAGCCTCCGGACCTTTCTACGAGCAGTACTTC
-	-	TRBV27	TRBJ2-5	CASSPRGMGETQYF	TGTGCCAGCAGCCCCAGGGGCATGGGAGAGACCCAGTACTTC
-	TRBD2	TRBV9	TRBJ2-1	CASSVHGTSENNEQFF	TGTGCCAGCAGCGTCCACGGGACTAGCGAAAACAATGAGCAGTTCTTC
-	TRBD1	TRBV5-6	TRBJ1-5	CASSYGQGIQPQHF	TGTGCCAGCAGCTACGGACAGGGGATCCAGCCCCAGCATTTT
-	-	TRBV7-9	TRBJ1-1	CASSLNTEAFF	TGTGCCAGCAGCCTCAACACTGAAGCTTTCTTT
-	TRBD2	TRBV5-6	TRBJ2-2	CASSLEGLGVAGELFF	TGTGCCAGCAGCTTGGAGGGACTAGGGGTAGCCGGGGAGCTGTTTTTT
few	-	TRBV19	TRBJ1-5	CASSISRGAGNQPQHF	TGTGCCAGTAGTATTTCGAGGGGGGCAGGCAATCAGCCCCAGCATTTT
-	TRBD1	TRBV5-1	TRBJ1-1	CASSQLGTGANTEAFF	TGCGCCAGCAGCCAACTCGGGACAGGGGCGAACACTGAAGCTTTCTTT
-	TRBD2	TRBV5-1	TRBJ2-3	CASRWTSGSTDTQYF	TGCGCCAGCCGCTGGACTAGCGGAAGCACAGATACGCAGTATTTT
-	-	TRBV28	TRBJ1-5	CASSFFERTIEPQHF	TGTGCCAGCAGTTTCTTCGAGAGGACCATTGAGCCCCAGCATTTT
-	-	TRBV4-3	TRBJ1-4	CASSPSPGARFEKLFF	TGCGCCAGCAGCCCGTCCCCCGGGGCAAGGTTTGAAAAACTGTTTTTT
-	-	TRBV19	TRBJ2-5	CASSNLMGLVGETQYF	TGTGCCAGTAGTAATCTCATGGGGCTCGTAGGAGAGACCCAGTACTTC
-	TRBD1	TRBV19	TRBJ1-1	CASSTPTGENTEAFF	TGTGCCAGTAGTACCCCGACAGGGGAGAACACTGAAGCTTTCTTT
few	TRBD1	TRBV30	TRBJ2-7	CAWSSGTGAYEQYF	TGTGCCTGGAGTTCCGGGACAGGGGCCTACGAGCAGTACTTC
-	-	TRBV27	TRBJ1-1	CASGLVGGNTEAFF	TGTGCCAGCGGTTTGGTTGGCGGAAACACTGAAGCTTTCTTT
-	-	TRBV28	TRBJ2-1	CASSLRRFLPSYNEQFF	TGTGCCAGCAGTTTACGACGGTTCCTTCCCTCCTACAATGAGCAGTTCTTC
-	-	TRBV16	TRBJ1-1	CASSQSAGTTEAFF	TGTGCCAGCAGCCAATCGGCAGGGACCACTGAAGCTTTCTTT
-	-	TRBV25-1	TRBJ2-1	CASSELFYDRPKYNEQFF	TGTGCCAGCAGTGAGTTGTTTTATGACAGGCCGAAATACAATGAGCAGTTCTTC
-	-	TRBV28	TRBJ2-7	CASSLSSYEQYF	TGTGCCAGCAGTTTGTCCTCCTACGAGCAGTACTTC
-	-	TRBV28	TRBJ1-2	CASSLRSRVDGYTF	TGTGCCAGCAGTTTAAGGAGCAGGGTTGACGGCTACACCTTC
-	TRBD1	TRBV5-1	TRBJ2-7	CASRKGLNDRVLEQYF	TGCGCCAGCAGGAAGGGTCTAAACGACAGGGTTCTCGAGCAGTACTTC
-	-	TRBV2	TRBJ2-3	CASSSQREPDTQYF	TGTGCCAGCAGTTCGCAACGGGAGCCTGATACGCAGTATTTT
-	-	TRBV27	TRBJ1-5	CASSPSAGDEGNQPQHF	TGTGCCAGCAGCCCCTCGGCTGGTGATGAAGGGAATCAGCCCCAGCATTTT
-	TRBD2	TRBV9	TRBJ2-1	CASSVSGNYNEQFF	TGTGCCAGCAGCGTCAGCGGGAATTACAATGAGCAGTTCTTC
-	TRBD1	TRBV6-5	TRBJ1-2	CASSLSGTGNGYTF	TGTGCCAGCAGCCTCTCCGGGACAGGGAATGGCTACACCTTC
-	-	TRBV7-9	TRBJ2-7	CASSPREGHPYEQYF	TGTGCCAGCAGCCCGCGGGAAGGACACCCCTACGAGCAGTACTTC
-	TRBD1	TRBV7-2	TRBJ2-7	CASSFDRGSYEQYF	TGTGCCAGCAGCTTCGACAGGGGATCCTACGAGCAGTACTTC
-	TRBD1	TRBV7-2	TRBJ1-3	CASRPRRGVEGNTIYF	TGTGCCAGCAGACCCCGCAGGGGGGTTGAGGGAAACACCATATATTTT
-	-	TRBV7-9	TRBJ2-1	CASSSPTEQPPEQFF	TGTGCCAGCAGCTCCCCTACCGAGCAGCCCCCAGAGCAGTTCTTC
-	-	TRBV7-3	TRBJ2-1	CASSPTGLDDEQFF	TGTGCCAGCAGCCCGACGGGGCTAGACGATGAGCAGTTCTTC
-	-	TRBV7-9	TRBJ2-2	CASSELSTGELFF	TGTGCCAGCAGCGAACTATCCACCGGGGAGCTGTTTTTT
-	-	TRBV13	TRBJ1-3	CASSLGRGLNTIYF	TGTGCCAGCAGCTTAGGCCGAGGGTTGAACACCATATATTTT
-	-	TRBV7-9	TRBJ1-1	CASSPSEGNTEAFF	TGTGCCAGCAGCCCTTCCGAGGGAAACACTGAAGCTTTCTTT
-	-	TRBV4-1	TRBJ2-2	CASSQGIKAGELFF	TGCGCCAGCAGCCAAGGCATAAAGGCCGGGGAGCTGTTTTTT
-	-	TRBV20-1	TRBJ2-5	CSARREETQYF	TGCAGTGCCCGCCGAGAAGAGACCCAGTACTTC
-	-	TRBV7-3	TRBJ1-2	CASSLGGNYGYTF	TGTGCCAGCAGCTTAGGGGGTAACTATGGCTACACCTTC
-	TRBD1	TRBV29-1	TRBJ2-7	CSVVEGQGALSNEQYF	TGCAGCGTTGTAGAGGGACAGGGGGCGTTGTCCAACGAGCAGTACTTC
-	-	TRBV5-1	TRBJ2-5	CASSLAPPRTQYF	TGCGCCAGCAGCTTGGCTCCCCCACGGACCCAGTACTTC
-	-	TRBV6-5	TRBJ1-5	CASRGRGSRNQPQHF	TGTGCCAGCAGGGGGCGAGGGAGTCGCAATCAGCCCCAGCATTTT
-	-	TRBV19	TRBJ2-1	CATSKYRTVSYNEQFF	TGTGCCACCTCAAAGTATCGGACAGTCTCCTACAATGAGCAGTTCTTC
-	-	TRBV27	TRBJ2-7	CASSLRPYYEQYF	TGTGCCAGCAGTTTGCGGCCTTACTACGAGCAGTACTTC
-	-	TRBV7-8	TRBJ1-2	CASSSSLGGEGYTF	TGTGCCAGCAGCTCCTCCCTTGGGGGCGAGGGCTACACCTTC
-	TRBD2	TRBV27	TRBJ2-7	CASRQLSGRSLYEQYF	TGTGCCAGCAGGCAGCTTAGCGGGAGAAGTCTCTACGAGCAGTACTTC
-	TRBD2	TRBV4-3	TRBJ2-7	CASSQGTSVAYEQYF	TGCGCCAGCAGCCAAGGGACTAGCGTGGCCTACGAGCAGTACTTC
-	TRBD2	TRBV4-1	TRBJ2-1	CASSQGLAGGKYNEQFF	TGCGCCAGCAGCCAAGGACTAGCGGGAGGGAAGTACAATGAGCAGTTCTTC
-	TRBD2	TRBV4-3	TRBJ2-3	CASSRREGGDTQYF	TGCGCCAGCAGCCGAAGGGAGGGTGGGGATACGCAGTATTTT